The T cell receptor beta chain described here comes from a study of cytomegalovirus exposure and HLA in healthy donors. Use of 60 Vbeta and 13 Jbeta primers characterized the PCR. The repertoire was sequenced with immunoSEQ multiplex PCR; TCRdb's copy has only in-frame clones and lacks some. The table includes about 180,000 clones, roughly 78% detected once. Study-level findings and limits: In a later analysis, V- and J-gene trimming of beta chains associated with a DCLRE1C missense variant, replicated independently. According to reports, the classifier identified cytomegalovirus status with high specificity and sensitivity.

Details on this clone: The antigen is not known.

The V end lost 5 bases, the J end lost 6 bases, and 14 bases lay between the germline ends. This CDR3 spans 14 amino acids. Germline assignment: CDR1 SGHRS and CDR2 YFSETQ. Material for sequencing was PBMCs. The clonotype originates from a woman in her fifties or sixties in good health and CMV-seropositive. This chain uses TRBV5-1 with TRBJ2-2; weak D call: TRBD2 (6 bases). CDR3 nucleotide sequence: TGCGCCAGCAGGAAGGGGAGGTTCGCCGGGGAGCTGTTTTTT. This codes for CASRKGRFAGELFF.